Each of the 12 T cell receptor beta chains below was sequenced from the same sample in a study of blood T cell repertoires in COVID-19. Repertoires were generated with immunoSEQ multiplex PCR, while TCRdb's copy carries only in-frame clones and drops some. This sample yields 300,000 to 400,000 clones, of which around four fifths are seen a single time; around 3% belongs to the top ten. The sequenced material came from peripheral blood. Every receptor here comes from a man aged 30 to 39 with active or convalescent COVID-19.

The rearrangement links TRBV5-3 to TRBJ2-4; D ambiguous. TRBV5-3 is an open reading frame whose function is uncertain. The CDR3 has 15 amino acids. The V gene lost 4 bases and the J gene lost 0 bases, with 11 bases spanning the gap. This chain's CDR3 is CARSLRLRAKNIQYF. The DNA for the CDR3 is TGTGCCAGAAGCCTAAGACTCCGAGCCAAAAACATTCAGTACTTC.

The rearrangement uses TRBV5-1 and TRBJ2-3, with unresolved D. Trimming pared 2 bases from V and 5 bases from J, leaving 15 bases between. CDR1 and CDR2 from the germline V gene are SGHRS and YFSETQ. There are 15 residues in the CDR3. The CDR3 sequence is CASSFRVDEGDTQYF. CDR3 DNA: TGCGCCAGCAGCTTTCGGGTCGACGAAGGAGATACGCAGTATTTT.

This chain links TRBV21-1 with TRBJ2-2; the DNA was not compared with TRBD2, the D call given in the table. TRBV21-1 corresponds to a pseudogene. The CDR3 loop spans 13 amino acids. CDR3 nucleotides: TGTGCCAGCAGGGGGACTGCTACCGGGGAGCTGTTTTTT. It yields the protein CASRGTATGELFF.

The J gene is TRBJ2-1, the V gene TRBV29-1, with D maybe TRBD1 (7 bases). Germline V gene sequence: CDR1 SQVTM, CDR2 ANQGSEA. Trimming shortened V by 6 bases and J by 4 bases, and 16 bases separated the two germline ends. The CDR3 covers 14 residues. CDR3 region: CSVQGGAGYNEQFF. CDR3 coding DNA: TGCAGCGTACAAGGGGGCGCGGGGTACAATGAGCAGTTCTTC.

This chain joins TRBV5-4 and TRBJ2-7, with 12 bases lining up with TRBD1. J was trimmed by 5 bases and V by 3 bases; bases with no gene match: 3. CDR1 SGHNT and CDR2 YYREEE come from the germline V gene (reference sequence). This CDR3 has 14 residues. Written as DNA, the CDR3 is TGTGCCAGCAGCTGGGGACAGGGGGCCGACGAGCAGTACTTC. The encoded protein is CASSWGQGADEQYF.

The genes are TRBV5-4 and TRBJ1-2, with D possibly being TRBD1 (6 bases). This CDR3 region has 12 residues. V lost 6 bases and J lost 4, with 10 bases in between. The germline V gene encodes CDR1 SGHNT and CDR2 YYREEE (reference sequence). The CDR3 region is CASTGGSYGYTF. The CDR3 DNA follows: TGTGCCAGCACGGGGGGCTCCTATGGCTACACCTTC.

A single count supports this clone. The gene calls are TRBV30 and TRBJ1-2, with 12 bases matching TRBD1. The CDR3 covers 16 residues. J lost 7 bases, V lost 1 base, and 10 bases had no gene match. Per germline, CDR1 GTSNPN and CDR2 SVGIG (reference sequence). This CDR3 reads CAWSGGPGQGAGGYTF. Written as DNA, the CDR3 is TGTGCCTGGAGTGGGGGGCCGGGACAGGGGGCAGGTGGCTACACCTTC.

The genes are TRBV7-2 and TRBJ1-1, with D hard to call. Looked up from germline, CDR1 is SGHTA and CDR2 is FQGNSA. Trimming took 0 bases from V and 4 from J, leaving 9 bases between them. The CDR3 sequence is 14 residues long. The CDR3, as DNA: TGTGCCAGCAGCTTAGCGGTCCAGGTCACTGAAGCTTTCTTT. This encodes CASSLAVQVTEAFF.

This clone came up once. The chain carries TRBV29-1 and TRBJ2-2; TRBD1 matches 7 bases. CDR3 length equals 15 residues. The germline gives CDR1 SQVTM, CDR2 ANQGSEA. V lost 4 bases, J lost 0 bases, and 5 bases stayed unmatched. The CDR3 DNA is TGCAGCGTTGGGGACAGACTCCCGAACACCGGGGAGCTGTTTTTT. It encodes CSVGDRLPNTGELFF.

V and J are TRBV5-4 and TRBJ1-2, with D possibly matching TRBD1 (6 bases). There are 13 residues in the CDR3. Germline lookup yields CDR1 SGHNT and CDR2 YYREEE (reference sequence). Trimming removed 0 bases from V and 7 bases from J, with 10 bases in between. CDR3 sequence reads: CASSLAGVGGYTF. The CDR3 region has the DNA TGTGCCAGCAGCTTGGCAGGGGTTGGTGGCTACACCTTC.

The chain has TRBV7-8 and TRBJ2-1; D gene uncertain. CDR1 is SGHVS, CDR2 FQNEAQ, per germline. Trimming cost V 0 bases and J 5 bases, with 14 bases left between them. This CDR3 region has 16 residues. CDR3 in amino acids: CASSLAAPTPNNEQFF. As DNA, the CDR3 is TGTGCCAGCAGCTTAGCGGCTCCCACGCCGAACAATGAGCAGTTCTTC.

The chain combines TRBV4-3 with TRBJ2-1; 10 nucleotides line up with TRBD2. Trimming at V came to 0 bases and at J to 7 bases, leaving 9 bases not matched to a gene. Germline assignment: CDR1 LGHNA and CDR2 YSLEER. This CDR3 contains 17 residues. The CDR3 region has the DNA TGCGCCAGCAGCCAAGATCTTCCTAGCGGGAGAAGTAATGAGCAGTTCTTC. Encoded protein: CASSQDLPSGRSNEQFF.